The 27 T cell receptor beta chains given below trace back to one sample, sequenced in a study of regulatory T cells in long-lasting Graves disease (dated by TCRdb to the early 2020s). The time point label corresponds to: persistent/refractory GD, antithyroid drugs over 5 years with positive TRAb. For both TCR sequencing and RNA sequencing, RNA was extracted from PBMCs using TRIzol. The library was produced with multiplex PCR. TCRdb shows the sequencer as Illumina HiSeq 4000. iRepertoire HTBI primers and Arm-PCR amplification of CDR3 regions were used to construct TCR beta libraries. In TCRdb, the public reads were trimmed at Q25 with fastp and aligned with MiXCR, with productive beta chains retained. CDR3 protein sequences are deduplicated, and each keeps its most common genes and DNA. The sample records roughly 700,000 distinct CDR3 sequences, roughly 30% of which are singletons. Roughly 40% of the sample lies in the top ten.

Specimen: peripheral blood mononuclear cells (PBMCs), collected when the disease was refractory, from a patient treated with antithyroid drugs. The receptor source for this set is a female donor with Graves disease.

This clonotype was seen a handful of times. The rearrangement links TRBV2 to TRBJ1-1, with TRBD1 identical over 8 bases. This CDR3 has 18 residues. Germline CDR1 reads SNHLY; CDR2 reads FYNNEI. The V segment lost 4 bases and the J segment 3 bases; nucleotides outside the gene matches: 16. DNA of the CDR3: TGTGCCAGCAGTGTTCAGGGGACAGGAACCCTGGGCGACACTGAAGCTTTCTTT. Translated, it gives CASSVQGTGTLGDTEAFF.

The gene calls are TRBV4-2 and TRBJ2-6; no definite D call. The CDR3 runs to 16 residues. V was shortened by 7 bases and J by 0 bases, with 13 bases between the two germline ends. CDR1 and CDR2 from the germline V gene are LGHNA and YNFKEQ. CDR3 in amino acids: CASIGGLSSGANVLTF. The CDR3 DNA reads as TGTGCCAGCATCGGTGGGCTGAGCTCTGGGGCCAACGTCCTGACTTTC.

Worth noting for this clonotype: Since a much larger clone is just one base distant, this may be a read error. The chain carries TRBV6-2 or TRBV6-3 and TRBJ1-6; 10 bases agree with TRBD1. This CDR3 region has 13 residues. Germline CDR1 and CDR2: MNHEY and SVGEGT. J was trimmed by 8 bases and V by 6 bases; bases with no gene match: 1. The CDR3 spells CASSGTGDSPLHF. The CDR3 DNA follows: TGTGCCAGCAGCGGGACAGGGGATTCACCCCTCCACTTT.

This clonotype was detected only a few times. This chain links TRBV2 with TRBJ2-2; D remains unclear. The V end lost 3 bases, the J end lost 4 bases, and 15 bases lay between the germline ends. The CDR3 length is 16 residues. The germline CDR1 and CDR2 sequences are SNHLY and FYNNEI. CDR3 loop: CASSEWGSRGTGELFF. CDR3 nucleotide sequence: TGTGCCAGCAGTGAGTGGGGATCAAGAGGCACCGGGGAGCTGTTTTTT.

This clonotype was counted only a few times. J is TRBJ1-2 and V is TRBV6-1; D is unresolved. This CDR3 has 11 residues. Trimming removed 8 bases at V and 7 bases at J, with 11 bases between. Per the germline V gene, CDR1 is MNHNS and CDR2 is SASEGT. CDR3 sequence (DNA): TGTGCCAGCCTGGGGAGCTCTGGCTACACCTTC. It yields the protein CASLGSSGYTF.

This clonotype was counted ten times or more. The gene calls are TRBV30 and TRBJ1-2, with D possibly TRBD1 on 5 matching bases. Between the trimmed V and J ends, which lost 0 bases and 3 bases, there was a span of 11 bases. Germline V gene lookup returns CDR1 GTSNPN and CDR2 SVGIG (reference sequence). CDR3 size: 14 residues. CDR3 residues: CAWSVRQSYYGYTF. In DNA form, the CDR3 reads TGTGCCTGGAGTGTACGACAGAGCTACTATGGCTACACCTTC.

This chain links TRBV5-1 with TRBJ1-4; the D gene is possibly TRBD1 (6 bases). Trimming took 5 bases from V and 2 from J, leaving 13 bases between them. This CDR3 is 15 amino acids long. CDR1 is SGHRS, CDR2 YFSETQ, per germline. In nucleotides, the CDR3 is TGCGCCAGCAGGCGAACAGGGAGGACTAATGAAAAACTGTTTTTT. Amino acids: CASRRTGRTNEKLFF.

The chain carries TRBV29-1 and TRBJ2-2; perhaps TRBD2 as D (5 bases). This CDR3 comprises 14 residues. V was pared by 4 bases and J by 2 bases, with 11 bases between. In germline, CDR1 is SQVTM, CDR2 ANQGSEA. The CDR3 sequence: CSVGLGGNTGELFF. The CDR3 DNA sequence: TGCAGCGTTGGGTTAGGAGGTAACACCGGGGAGCTGTTTTTT.

The gene calls are TRBV20-1 and TRBJ1-6, with 9 bases lining up with TRBD1. The CDR3 is 13 residues long. CDR1 and CDR2 from the germline V gene are DFQATT and SNEGSKA (reference sequence). Germline trimming cut 6 bases from V and 7 bases from J; bases unmatched to any gene: 4. Here the CDR3 DNA reads TGCAGTGCGGCGGGGACAGGGAATTCACCCCTCCACTTT. It specifies CSAAGTGNSPLHF.

Many counts were recorded for this clonotype. The rearrangement uses TRBV2 and TRBJ2-7; maybe TRBD1 (6 bases). The V end lost 6 bases, the J end lost 1 base, and 16 bases lay between the germline ends. CDR1 and CDR2 from the germline V gene are SNHLY and FYNNEI. The length of the CDR3 is 15 residues. The CDR3 sequence is CASSPGQRQSYEQYF. Written as DNA, the CDR3 is TGTGCCAGCAGCCCAGGACAGCGTCAATCCTACGAGCAGTACTTC.

As for this clonotype: With a much larger clone just one base away, this may be a read error. The CDR3 is CSAITGWDEQHF. For the CDR3, the DNA is TGCAGTGCTATCACGGGGTGGGACGAGCAGCACTTC. The chain uses TRBV20-1 and TRBJ2-7; D could derive from TRBD1 or TRBD2 (5 bases each). Germline V gene lookup returns CDR1 DFQATT and CDR2 SNEGSKA (reference sequence). There are 12 residues in the CDR3.

The chain links TRBV13 to TRBJ2-7; 7 bases fit TRBD2. Trimming removed 0 bases from V and 6 bases from J; junction bases left unmatched: 5. CDR1 is PRHDT and CDR2 is FYEKMQ in the germline V gene (reference sequence). The CDR3 consists of 14 residues. The CDR3 region is CASSLGVREGEQYF. CDR3 sequence (DNA): TGTGCCAGCAGCTTAGGCGTCAGGGAGGGCGAGCAGTACTTC.

There are a few counts of this clonotype. The chain links TRBV20-1 to TRBJ1-2, with a weak D call TRBD1 (5 bases). The V end lost 5 bases, the J end lost 8 bases, and 18 bases lay between the germline ends. This CDR3 has 13 amino acids. Germline lookup yields CDR1 DFQATT and CDR2 SNEGSKA (reference sequence). The CDR3 nucleotides are TGCAGTGCTTCGAGCCTGGTTGGGGGAGGCTACACCTTC. It is translated as CSASSLVGGGYTF.

The chain is built from TRBV20-1 and TRBJ1-1; possibly TRBD1 for D (5 bases). Germline V gene sequence: CDR1 DFQATT, CDR2 SNEGSKA (reference sequence). Trimming cost V 6 bases and J 4 bases, with 15 bases left between them. This CDR3 is built from 13 residues. The CDR3 reads CSATDTPFTEAFF. Here the CDR3 DNA reads TGCAGTGCAACGGACACACCTTTCACTGAAGCTTTCTTT.

This sequence joins TRBV7-3 and TRBJ2-5; a possible D gene is TRBD2 (7 bases). Per germline, CDR1 SGHTA and CDR2 FQGTGA. V gave up 3 bases and J gave up 6 bases, with 14 bases separating them. The length of the CDR3 is 14 residues. CDR3 protein: CASSLGGRGKTQYF. Here the CDR3 DNA reads TGTGCCAGCAGCTTGGGTGGGAGGGGGAAGACCCAGTACTTC. The complete variable domain, with remaining parts taken from reference TRBV7-3 and TRBJ2-5, reads GAGVSQTPSNKVTEKGKYVELRCDPISGHTALYWYRQSLGQGPEFLIYFQGTGAADDSGLPNDRFFAVRPEGSVSTLKIQRTERGDSAVYLCASSLGGRGKTQYFGPGTRLLVL.

The genes are TRBV5-6 and TRBJ1-5; 7 positions agree with TRBD1. CDR3 length: 16 residues. V lost 4 bases, J lost 0 bases, and 7 bases stayed unmatched. Germline V CDR1 and CDR2: SGHDT, YYEEEE. Written as DNA, the CDR3 is TGTGCCAGCAGCCATTACAGGGGCCTTAGCAATCAGCCCCAGCATTTT. Its translation: CASSHYRGLSNQPQHF.

This clonotype was detected a few times. V gene TRBV19 combines with J gene TRBJ1-2, with no clear D. The CDR3 has 13 residues. Between the trimmed V and J ends, which lost 3 bases and 4 bases, there was a span of 9 bases. From germline, CDR1 is LNHDA and CDR2 SQIVND (reference sequence). For the CDR3, the DNA is TGTGCCAGTAGTATGGGAAGTTCCTATGGCTACACCTTC. Residues: CASSMGSSYGYTF.

In this sample, this clonotype turned up many times. CDR3 DNA sequence: TGTGCCAGCAGTAACAGGGGAGACGAGCAGTACTTC. Its protein product is CASSNRGDEQYF. The V call is TRBV12-3 or TRBV12-4, the J call TRBJ2-7; TRBD1 aligns across 7 bases. The V and J ends lost 5 bases and 5 bases, in that order; junction bases with no gene match: 3. The CDR3 loop spans 12 amino acids.

The V gene is TRBV3-1, the J gene TRBJ1-4; D remains unclear. In germline, CDR1 is LGHDT, CDR2 YNNKEL (reference sequence). The CDR3 loop spans 16 amino acids. The V end lost 4 bases, the J end lost 1 base, and 13 bases lay between the germline ends. DNA for the CDR3: TGTGCCAGCAGCCGGACCCCATTATTAACTAATGAAAAACTGTTTTTT. Protein: CASSRTPLLTNEKLFF.

This clonotype has just a few counts. This rearrangement joins TRBV20-1 to TRBJ1-1; possibly TRBD1 for D (6 bases). V lost 3 bases and J lost 5, with 13 bases in between. CDR3 length: 13 amino acids. Germline CDR1 reads DFQATT; CDR2 reads SNEGSKA (reference sequence). CDR3 loop: CSARGRGGTEAFF. The CDR3 nucleotides read TGCAGTGCTAGGGGCAGGGGTGGAACTGAAGCTTTCTTT.

This clonotype was observed many times. The genes are TRBV20-1 and TRBJ2-5; 12 bases fit TRBD2. CDR1 is DFQATT and CDR2 is SNEGSKA in the germline V gene (reference sequence). V lost 4 bases, J lost 6 bases, and 9 bases stayed unmatched. The CDR3 length is 15 residues. CDR3 region: CSATRTSGVLQTQYF. For the CDR3, the DNA is TGCAGTGCTACCAGGACTAGCGGGGTCCTCCAGACCCAGTACTTC.

This clonotype has a handful of counts. V is TRBV3-1 and J is TRBJ1-2; no firm D call. The CDR3 contains 14 residues. The V end was cut by 1 base, the J end by 4 bases, with 10 bases between. Germline CDR1 LGHDT, CDR2 YNNKEL (reference sequence). CDR3: CASSQGWDRYGYTF. The CDR3 DNA sequence: TGTGCCAGCAGCCAAGGTTGGGATCGCTATGGCTACACCTTC.

This clonotype has only a few counts. The V gene is TRBV20-1, the J gene TRBJ2-7; 7 bases are shared with TRBD1. V lost 6 bases and J lost 0; bases outside the gene matches: 5. Germline CDR1 DFQATT, CDR2 SNEGSKA (reference sequence). The CDR3 has 13 amino acids. The CDR3 spells CSAGRTGSYEQYF. The CDR3 nucleotides are TGCAGTGCGGGACGGACAGGCTCCTACGAGCAGTACTTC.

The table lists this clonotype with many counts. The chain combines TRBV6-1 with TRBJ1-5; the D gene is possibly TRBD1 (5 bases). Germline V gene sequence: CDR1 MNHNS, CDR2 SASEGT. With 7 bases removed from V and 2 bases from J, the gap between germline ends came to 9 bases. The CDR3 totals 13 residues. CDR3 in amino acids: CASTRVRNQPQHF. The DNA of the CDR3 is TGTGCCAGCACCAGGGTACGCAATCAGCCCCAGCATTTT.

The V and J genes are TRBV7-9 and TRBJ1-5; D possibly corresponds to TRBD1 (6 bases). The CDR3 spans 15 residues. Trimming removed 1 base at V and 4 bases at J, with 11 bases between. The V gene's germline CDR1 is SEHNR and CDR2 FQNEAQ (reference sequence). The DNA for the CDR3 is TGTGCCAGCAGCTTAGAGGGACACCGAAATCAGCCCCAGCATTTT. Residues: CASSLEGHRNQPQHF.

This chain links TRBV4-1 with TRBJ2-7; D is possibly TRBD1 (6 bases). The germline V gene has CDR1 MGHRA and CDR2 YSYEKL. The CDR3 is 14 amino acids. Trimming cost V 3 bases and J 6 bases, with 15 bases left between them. The CDR3: CASSQESTGTEQYF. CDR3 coding DNA: TGCGCCAGCAGCCAGGAATCCACAGGGACCGAGCAGTACTTC.

The gene calls are TRBV11-3 and TRBJ2-1; no firm D call. In germline, CDR1 is SGHNT, CDR2 YENEEA. The germline V and J ends were trimmed by 5 bases and 5 bases, with 10 bases remaining between them. The CDR3 contains 13 residues. The CDR3 DNA reads as TGTGCCAGCAGCCTGACAAGCGACAATGAGCAGTTCTTC. Translated, it gives CASSLTSDNEQFF.